A single sample gave rise to the 15 T cell receptor beta chains below, sequenced in a study of identical twins. TCRdb analysed the 5' RACE reads with MiXCR anew, one entry per CDR3 protein. The sample lists around 480,000 distinct CDR3 sequences, more than 13% occurring once. The sample was also reused in another study, on yellow fever vaccine responses in identical twins.

The specimen sequenced was CD4+ T cells sorted from blood. These receptors were obtained from a woman under 30 in good health.

The chain recombines TRBV11-2 with TRBJ2-2; 10 bases align to TRBD2. There are 16 residues in the CDR3. Germline values: CDR1 SGHAT, CDR2 FQNNGV. V shed 8 bases and J 5 bases; nucleotides not matched to a gene: 11. The CDR3 sequence: CASAKGLAETTGELFF. The CDR3 DNA is TGTGCCAGCGCGAAAGGACTAGCGGAGACAACCGGGGAGCTGTTTTTT. Full variable domain (missing parts from reference TRBV11-2 and TRBJ2-2): EAGVAQSPRYKIIEKRQSVAFWCNPISGHATLYWYQQILGQGPKLLIQFQNNGVVDDSQLPKDRFSAERLKGVDSTLKIQPAKLEDSAVYLCASAKGLAETTGELFFGEGSRLTVL.

The chain couples TRBV4-3 to TRBJ2-1, with 9 nucleotides matching TRBD1. Germline V gives CDR1 LGHNA, CDR2 YSLEER. CDR3 size: 17 residues. The trim removed 1 base at V and 5 bases at J, leaving 9 bases unmatched. This chain's CDR3 is CASSQAPTGTGNNEQFF. The CDR3 DNA is TGCGCCAGCAGCCAAGCCCCGACCGGGACAGGGAACAATGAGCAGTTCTTC.

This clonotype has just a few counts. V gene TRBV20-1 combines with J gene TRBJ1-1, with unresolved D. CDR1 and CDR2 (germline): DFQATT, SNEGSKA (reference sequence). V lost 3 bases, J lost 0 bases, and 14 bases lay in between. This CDR3 is built from 15 residues. The CDR3 sequence is CSARGGGKLNTEAFF. The CDR3 nucleotides read TGCAGTGCTAGGGGTGGTGGCAAACTGAACACTGAAGCTTTCTTT.

This chain connects TRBV20-1 to TRBJ2-1, with 7 bases fitting TRBD2. Germline loops: CDR1 DFQATT, CDR2 SNEGSKA (reference sequence). V shed 6 bases, J shed 3 bases, and the junction held 8 bases outside the gene matches. The CDR3 runs 14 residues. The CDR3 reads CSAQPSGDYNEQFF. CDR3 in DNA: TGCAGTGCCCAGCCCAGCGGGGACTACAATGAGCAGTTCTTC.

The chain has TRBV20-1 and TRBJ2-7; D may match TRBD1 or TRBD2 (5 bases each). The CDR3 runs 13 residues. Germline assignment: CDR1 DFQATT and CDR2 SNEGSKA (reference sequence). V lost 1 base and J 5 bases, leaving 12 bases between the germline ends. The CDR3 reads CSARVPGLDEQYF. CDR3 nucleotide sequence: TGCAGTGCTAGAGTTCCGGGGCTTGACGAGCAGTACTTC.

Only one count was recorded for this clonotype. V usage is TRBV6-2 or TRBV6-3 and J usage is TRBJ2-7; 8 bases align to TRBD2. Germline lookup yields CDR1 MNHEY and CDR2 SVGEGT. V trimming: 6 bases; J trimming: 6 bases; junction bases outside the gene matches: 7. The CDR3 is 13 amino acids. CDR3 nucleotide sequence: TGTGCCAGCAGCCCCGGGACTAGGGCCGAGCAGTACTTC. It encodes CASSPGTRAEQYF.

This clonotype was counted a few times. This rearrangement joins TRBV7-2 to TRBJ2-3; D not resolved. The CDR3 covers 13 residues. Germline V CDR1 and CDR2: SGHTA, FQGNSA. Trimming cost V 6 bases and J 1 base, with 8 bases left between them. CDR3 loop: CASRTRGTDTQYF. CDR3 DNA: TGTGCCAGCAGGACTCGGGGCACAGATACGCAGTATTTT.

This clonotype has only a few counts. This chain connects TRBV7-9 to TRBJ1-1; D unclear. Looked up from germline, CDR1 is SEHNR and CDR2 is FQNEAQ (reference sequence). Trimming pared 11 bases from V and 0 bases from J, leaving 13 bases between. This CDR3 has 13 amino acids. DNA for the CDR3: TGTGCCGTAGGCTTGGGTGTGAACACTGAAGCTTTCTTT. It translates to CAVGLGVNTEAFF.

This clonotype was seen a handful of times. V is TRBV7-9 and J is TRBJ1-4; a possible D gene is TRBD1 (6 bases). Trimming removed 4 bases from V and 7 bases from J, with 13 bases in between. CDR3 length equals 14 residues. CDR1 and CDR2 from the germline V gene are SEHNR and FQNEAQ (reference sequence). The CDR3 coding sequence is TGTGCCAGCAGCTCGACAGGTTTGGTTGAAAAACTGTTTTTT. Translation gives CASSSTGLVEKLFF.

The rearrangement joins TRBV24-1 to TRBJ2-1; tentatively, D is TRBD1 or TRBD2 (5 bases each). The CDR3 has 13 residues. Germline V gives CDR1 KGHDR, CDR2 SFDVKD. The germline V and J ends were trimmed by 10 bases and 4 bases, with 13 bases remaining between them. The CDR3 protein is CATGTEKYNEQFF. DNA for the CDR3: TGTGCCACGGGGACGGAAAAGTACAATGAGCAGTTCTTC.

The chain has TRBV19 and TRBJ2-5, with 7 bases identical to TRBD2. The CDR3 consists of 16 residues. The ends lost 6 bases at V and 4 bases at J; junction bases unmatched: 14. Germline V lookup: CDR1 LNHDA, CDR2 SQIVND (reference sequence). DNA of the CDR3: TGTGCCAGTAGCACGTCGGGGCGGGGGTTCGGAGAGACCCAGTACTTC. Amino acid sequence: CASSTSGRGFGETQYF.

This sequence joins TRBV3-1 and TRBJ1-6; D gene ambiguous. Germline assignment: CDR1 LGHDT and CDR2 YNNKEL (reference sequence). The CDR3 extends over 13 amino acids. Trimming removed 4 bases from V and 14 bases from J, with 15 bases in between. The CDR3 here is CASSPPGASTLHF. For the CDR3, the DNA is TGTGCCAGCAGCCCGCCGGGAGCCTCAACCCTCCACTTT.

The chain is built from TRBV20-1 and TRBJ2-4, with no clear D. Germline V gene lookup returns CDR1 DFQATT and CDR2 SNEGSKA (reference sequence). V lost 5 bases and J 3 bases, leaving 11 bases between the germline ends. The CDR3 contains 13 residues. As DNA, the CDR3 is TGCAGTGCTCCGGAGATCGGCAAAAACATTCAGTACTTC. This sequence encodes CSAPEIGKNIQYF.

This clonotype turned up a few times. The CDR3 bases are TGTGCCAGCAGCTTCCCTAAGACAGATACGCAGTATTTT. The encoded protein is CASSFPKTDTQYF. The chain employs TRBV5-6 and TRBJ2-3; no clear D gene. CDR3 length: 13 amino acids. Trimming took 2 bases from V and 3 from J, leaving 7 bases between them. Germline assignment: CDR1 SGHDT and CDR2 YYEEEE.

The CDR3 spells CASSFLPGTDTEAFF. In nucleotides, the CDR3 is TGTGCCAGCAGCTTCTTGCCCGGGACCGACACTGAAGCTTTCTTT. This sequence joins TRBV7-2 and TRBJ1-1; D is possibly TRBD1 (5 bases). This CDR3 is 15 amino acids long. CDR1 SGHTA and CDR2 FQGNSA come from the germline V gene. The V and J ends lost 3 bases and 3 bases respectively, with 14 bases between them.